This TCR beta chain is from a study of CD8+ T cells in alopecia areata. Overall study context: The share of scalp area affected provided the severity score for treated patients.

Study-wide results and limits: Normal scalp showed lower clonality than lesional scalp, especially alopecia totalis/universalis. In scalp and blood, many expanded lesional clones persisted during tofacitinib.

Sequencing used cDNA as its template, made by extracting RNA and reverse transcribing it. This table comes from immunoSEQ multiplex PCR, and its TCRdb copy is limited to in-frame clones, with some not included. This table has roughly 98,000 clones, 50% to 75% appearing once. This clone was found once. Its antigen is not known. The trim removed 7 bases at V and 7 bases at J, leaving 9 bases unmatched. CDR3 length equals 14 residues. Germline values: CDR1 SGHAT, CDR2 FQDESV (reference sequence). Noted treatment: oral pan-JAK inhibitor, 5-10 mg twice daily. Collected material from alopecia areata patients comprised lesional scalp punch biopsies and peripheral blood.

The input for sequencing was CD8+ T cells sorted from blood, taken at week 4, from a patient treated with tofacitinib. This receptor was identified in a human donor with alopecia areata. The J gene is TRBJ2-1, the V gene TRBV11-1, with TRBD2 matching 8 bases. The CDR3 loop reads CASTPGGARNEQFF. DNA for the CDR3: TGTGCCAGCACCCCGGGGGGGGCTCGGAATGAGCAGTTCTTC.